This T cell receptor (beta chain) is drawn from a study of blood T cell repertoires in COVID-19. Between the trimmed V and J ends, which lost 6 bases and 9 bases, there was a span of 18 bases. CDR1 is SQVTM and CDR2 is ANQGSEA in the germline V gene. The CDR3 is 14 amino acids. Assay used: immunoSEQ multiplex PCR; TCRdb lists only in-frame clones, some missing. Here the sample spans about 200,000 clones, approximately 80% being singletons. This chain uses TRBV29-1 with TRBJ1-6, with a tentative D call TRBD1 (6 bases). Sequencing used peripheral blood. The origin of this receptor is a human donor in a cohort sampled during active COVID-19. The CDR3 DNA is TGCAGCGTGTCGGGTGATGGGGGCGGTTCACCCCTCCACTTT. Protein sequence: CSVSGDGGGSPLHF.